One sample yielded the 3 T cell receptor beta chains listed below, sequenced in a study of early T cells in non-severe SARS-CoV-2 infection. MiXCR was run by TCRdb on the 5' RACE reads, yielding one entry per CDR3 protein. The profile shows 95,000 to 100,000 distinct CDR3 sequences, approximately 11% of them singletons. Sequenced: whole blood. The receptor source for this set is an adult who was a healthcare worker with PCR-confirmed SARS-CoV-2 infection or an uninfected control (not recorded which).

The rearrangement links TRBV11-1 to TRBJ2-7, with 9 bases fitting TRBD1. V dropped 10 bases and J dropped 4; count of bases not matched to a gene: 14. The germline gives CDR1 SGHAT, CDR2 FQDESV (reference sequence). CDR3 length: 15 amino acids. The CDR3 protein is CATSERDRVRYEQYF. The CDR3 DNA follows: TGTGCCACCTCCGAAAGGGACAGGGTGAGGTACGAGCAGTACTTC.

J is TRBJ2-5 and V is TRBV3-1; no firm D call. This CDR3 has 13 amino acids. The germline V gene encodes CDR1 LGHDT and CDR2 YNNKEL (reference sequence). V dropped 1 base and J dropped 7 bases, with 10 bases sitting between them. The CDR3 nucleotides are TGTGCCAGCAGCCAAGGAAGGCCGGGGACCCAGTACTTC. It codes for CASSQGRPGTQYF.

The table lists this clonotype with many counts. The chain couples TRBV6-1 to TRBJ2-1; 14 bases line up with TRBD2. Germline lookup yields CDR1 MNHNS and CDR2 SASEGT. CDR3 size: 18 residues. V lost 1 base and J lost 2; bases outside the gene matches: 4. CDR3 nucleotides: TGTGCCAGCAGTGAAGACGGACTAGCGGGAGGAACCTACAATGAGCAGTTCTTC. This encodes CASSEDGLAGGTYNEQFF.